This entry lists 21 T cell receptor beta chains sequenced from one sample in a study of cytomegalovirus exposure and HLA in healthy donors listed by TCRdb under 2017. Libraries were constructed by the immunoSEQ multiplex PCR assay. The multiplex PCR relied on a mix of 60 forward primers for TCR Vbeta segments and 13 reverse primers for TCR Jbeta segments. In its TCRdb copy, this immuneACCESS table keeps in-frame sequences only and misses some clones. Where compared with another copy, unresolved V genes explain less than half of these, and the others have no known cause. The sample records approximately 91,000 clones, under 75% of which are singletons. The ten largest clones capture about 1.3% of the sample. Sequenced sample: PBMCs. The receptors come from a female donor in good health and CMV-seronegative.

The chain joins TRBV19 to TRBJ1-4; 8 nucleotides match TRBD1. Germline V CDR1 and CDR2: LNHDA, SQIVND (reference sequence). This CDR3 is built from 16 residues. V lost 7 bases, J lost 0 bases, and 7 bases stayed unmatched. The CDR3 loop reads CASISGGKATNEKLFF. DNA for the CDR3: TGTGCCAGTATCTCAGGGGGCAAAGCAACTAATGAAAAACTGTTTTTT.

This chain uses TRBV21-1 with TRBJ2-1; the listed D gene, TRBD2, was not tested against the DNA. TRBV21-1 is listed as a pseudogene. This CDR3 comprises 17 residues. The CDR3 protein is CASSPGESVGTYNEQFF. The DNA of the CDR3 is TGTGCCAGCAGCCCCGGGGAGTCTGTTGGCACCTACAATGAGCAGTTCTTC.

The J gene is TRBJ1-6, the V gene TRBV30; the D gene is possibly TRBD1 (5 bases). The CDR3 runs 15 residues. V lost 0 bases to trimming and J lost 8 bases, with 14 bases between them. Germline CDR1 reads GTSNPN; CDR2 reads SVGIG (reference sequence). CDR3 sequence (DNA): TGTGCCTGGAGTGTGGGGACTCTTTGGGATTCACCCCTCCACTTT. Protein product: CAWSVGTLWDSPLHF.

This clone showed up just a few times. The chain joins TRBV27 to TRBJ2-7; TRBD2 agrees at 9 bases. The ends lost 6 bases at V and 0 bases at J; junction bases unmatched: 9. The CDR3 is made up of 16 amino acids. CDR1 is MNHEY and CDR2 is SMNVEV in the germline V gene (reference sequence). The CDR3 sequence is CASSRSGLALSYEQYF. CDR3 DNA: TGTGCCAGCAGCAGAAGTGGACTAGCGCTCTCCTACGAGCAGTACTTC.

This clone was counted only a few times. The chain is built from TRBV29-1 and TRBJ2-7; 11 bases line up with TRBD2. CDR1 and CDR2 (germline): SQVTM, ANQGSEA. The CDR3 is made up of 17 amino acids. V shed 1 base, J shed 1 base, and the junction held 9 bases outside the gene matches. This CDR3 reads CSVEVASGGLQSYEQYF. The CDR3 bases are TGCAGCGTTGAAGTGGCTAGCGGGGGGCTCCAATCCTACGAGCAGTACTTC.

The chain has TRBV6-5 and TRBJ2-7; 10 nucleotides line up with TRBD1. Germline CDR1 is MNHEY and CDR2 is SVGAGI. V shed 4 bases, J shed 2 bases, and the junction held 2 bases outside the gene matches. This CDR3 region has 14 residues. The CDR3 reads CASSWGQGPYEQYF. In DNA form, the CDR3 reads TGTGCCAGCAGTTGGGGACAGGGGCCCTACGAGCAGTACTTC.

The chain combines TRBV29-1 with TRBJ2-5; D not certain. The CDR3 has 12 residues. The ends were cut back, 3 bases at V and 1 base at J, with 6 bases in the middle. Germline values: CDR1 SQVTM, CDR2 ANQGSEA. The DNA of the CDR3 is TGCAGCGTTGACAGGATCCAAGAGACCCAGTACTTC. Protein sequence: CSVDRIQETQYF.

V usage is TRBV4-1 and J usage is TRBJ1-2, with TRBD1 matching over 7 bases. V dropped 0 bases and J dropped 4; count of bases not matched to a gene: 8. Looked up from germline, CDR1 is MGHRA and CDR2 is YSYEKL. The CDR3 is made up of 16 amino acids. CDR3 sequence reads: CASSQDRGRGSYGYTF. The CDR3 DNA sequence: TGCGCCAGCAGCCAAGATCGTGGCAGGGGGTCCTATGGCTACACCTTC.

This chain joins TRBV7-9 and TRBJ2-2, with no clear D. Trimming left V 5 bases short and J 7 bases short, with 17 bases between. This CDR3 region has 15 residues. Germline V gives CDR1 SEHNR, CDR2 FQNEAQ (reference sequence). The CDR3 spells CASSLLAVVGGELFF. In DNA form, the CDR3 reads TGTGCCAGCAGCCTTTTGGCGGTCGTTGGCGGGGAGCTGTTTTTT.

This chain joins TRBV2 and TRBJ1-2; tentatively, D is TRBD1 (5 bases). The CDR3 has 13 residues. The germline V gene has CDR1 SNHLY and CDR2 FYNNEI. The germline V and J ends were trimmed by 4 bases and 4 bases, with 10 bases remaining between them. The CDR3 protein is CASSVDSPYGYTF. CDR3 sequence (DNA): TGTGCCAGCAGTGTTGACAGTCCCTATGGCTACACCTTC.

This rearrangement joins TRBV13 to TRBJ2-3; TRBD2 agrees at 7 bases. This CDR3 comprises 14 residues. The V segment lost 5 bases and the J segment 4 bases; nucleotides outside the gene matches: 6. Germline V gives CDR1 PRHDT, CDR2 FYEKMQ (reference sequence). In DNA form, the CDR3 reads TGTGCCAGCAGCATCAGCGGGGACCCAGATACGCAGTATTTT. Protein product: CASSISGDPDTQYF.

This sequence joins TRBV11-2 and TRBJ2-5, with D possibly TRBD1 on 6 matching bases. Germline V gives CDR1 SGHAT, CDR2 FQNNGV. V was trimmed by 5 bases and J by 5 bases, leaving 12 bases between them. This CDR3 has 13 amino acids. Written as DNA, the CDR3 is TGTGCCAGCAGCGAAGGGGGTTTCGAGACCCAGTACTTC. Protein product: CASSEGGFETQYF.

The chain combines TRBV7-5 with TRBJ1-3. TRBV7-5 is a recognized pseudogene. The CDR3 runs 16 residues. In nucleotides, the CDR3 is TGTGCCAGAAGCTACCGCGCCGGGGACTCTGGAAACACCATATATTTT. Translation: CARSYRAGDSGNTIYF.

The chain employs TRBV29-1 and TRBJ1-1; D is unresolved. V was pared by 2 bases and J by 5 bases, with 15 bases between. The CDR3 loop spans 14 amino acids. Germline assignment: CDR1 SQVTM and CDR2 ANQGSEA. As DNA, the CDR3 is TGCAGCGTTGAACCCCAGTTGTTAAAGACTGAAGCTTTCTTT. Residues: CSVEPQLLKTEAFF.

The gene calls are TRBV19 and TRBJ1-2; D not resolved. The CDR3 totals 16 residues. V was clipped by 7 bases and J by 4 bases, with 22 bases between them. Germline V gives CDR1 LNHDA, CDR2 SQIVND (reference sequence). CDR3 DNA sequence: TGTGCCAGTACCACCGATGTGACCTCAGCGGGCTATGGCTACACCTTC. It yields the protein CASTTDVTSAGYGYTF.

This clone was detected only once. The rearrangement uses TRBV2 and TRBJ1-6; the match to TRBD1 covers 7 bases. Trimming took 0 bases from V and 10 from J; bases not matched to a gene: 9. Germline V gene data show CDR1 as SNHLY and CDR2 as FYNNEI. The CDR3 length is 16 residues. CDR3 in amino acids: CASSEAARQGGSPLHF. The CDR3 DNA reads TGTGCCAGCAGTGAAGCGGCCCGACAGGGTGGGTCACCCCTCCACTTT.

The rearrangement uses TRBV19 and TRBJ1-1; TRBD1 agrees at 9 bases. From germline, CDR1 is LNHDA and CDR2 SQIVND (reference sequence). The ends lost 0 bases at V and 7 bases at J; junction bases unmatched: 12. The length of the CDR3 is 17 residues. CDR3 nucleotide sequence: TGTGCCAGTAGTATAGAATGGGCGGTGGGGGGACAGGGTGAAGCTTTCTTT. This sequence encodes CASSIEWAVGGQGEAFF.

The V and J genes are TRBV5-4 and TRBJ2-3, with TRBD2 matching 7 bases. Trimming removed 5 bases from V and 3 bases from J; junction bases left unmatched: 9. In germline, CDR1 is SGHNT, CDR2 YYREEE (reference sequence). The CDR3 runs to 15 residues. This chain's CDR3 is CASRHTGTNTDTQYF. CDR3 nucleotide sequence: TGTGCCAGCAGGCATACCGGGACTAATACAGATACGCAGTATTTT.

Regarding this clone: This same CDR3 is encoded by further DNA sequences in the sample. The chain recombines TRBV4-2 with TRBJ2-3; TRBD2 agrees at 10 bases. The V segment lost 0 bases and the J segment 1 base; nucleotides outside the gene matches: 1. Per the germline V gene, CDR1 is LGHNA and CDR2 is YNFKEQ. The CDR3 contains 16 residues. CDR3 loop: CASSQDLAGGTDTQYF. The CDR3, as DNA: TGTGCCAGCAGCCAAGATCTAGCGGGAGGCACAGATACGCAGTATTTT.

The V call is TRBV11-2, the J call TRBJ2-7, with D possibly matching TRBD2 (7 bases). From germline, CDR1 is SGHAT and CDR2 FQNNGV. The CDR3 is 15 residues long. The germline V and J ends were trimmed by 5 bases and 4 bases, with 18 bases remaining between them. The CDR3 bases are TGTGCCAGCAGCCCGGGGTCGGGGGGCCAGTACGAGCAGTACTTC. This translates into CASSPGSGGQYEQYF.

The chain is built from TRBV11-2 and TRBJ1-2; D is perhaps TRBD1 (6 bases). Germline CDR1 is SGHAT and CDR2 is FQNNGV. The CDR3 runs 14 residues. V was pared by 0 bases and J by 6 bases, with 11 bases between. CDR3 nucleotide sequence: TGTGCCAGCAGCTTAGAGTCGGGGGGCGATGGCTACACCTTC. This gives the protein CASSLESGGDGYTF.